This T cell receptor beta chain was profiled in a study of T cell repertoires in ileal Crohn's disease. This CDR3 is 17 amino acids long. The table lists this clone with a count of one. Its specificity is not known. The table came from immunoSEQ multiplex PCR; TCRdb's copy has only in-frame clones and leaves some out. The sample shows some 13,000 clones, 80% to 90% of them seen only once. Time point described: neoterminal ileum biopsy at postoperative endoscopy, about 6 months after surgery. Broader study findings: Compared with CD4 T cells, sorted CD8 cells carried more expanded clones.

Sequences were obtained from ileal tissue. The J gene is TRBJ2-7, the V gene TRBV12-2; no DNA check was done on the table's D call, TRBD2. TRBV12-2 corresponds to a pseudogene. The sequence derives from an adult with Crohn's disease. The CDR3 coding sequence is TGTGCAAGTCGCTCCTCGAGTGGGGAGCGGGAGGGGAACGAGCAGTACTTC. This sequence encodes CASRSSSGEREGNEQYF.